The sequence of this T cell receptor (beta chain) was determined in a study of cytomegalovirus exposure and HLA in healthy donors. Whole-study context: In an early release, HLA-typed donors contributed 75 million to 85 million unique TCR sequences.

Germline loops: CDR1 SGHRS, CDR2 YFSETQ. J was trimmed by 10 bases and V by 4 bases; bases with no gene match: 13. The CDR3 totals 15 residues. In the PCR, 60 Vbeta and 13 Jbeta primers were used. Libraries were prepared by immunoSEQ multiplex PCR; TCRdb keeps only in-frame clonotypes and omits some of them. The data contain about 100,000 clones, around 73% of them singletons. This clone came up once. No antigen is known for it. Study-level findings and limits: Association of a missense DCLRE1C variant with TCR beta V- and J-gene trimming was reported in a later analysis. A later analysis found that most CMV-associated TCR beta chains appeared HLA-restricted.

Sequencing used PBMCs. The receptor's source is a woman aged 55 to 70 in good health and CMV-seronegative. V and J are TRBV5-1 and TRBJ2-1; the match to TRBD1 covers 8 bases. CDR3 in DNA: TGCGCCAGCAGCGGACTGACAGGGGCCACTCAGGAGCAGTTCTTC. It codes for CASSGLTGATQEQFF.